One T cell receptor (beta chain) is described in this entry. Per the original data handling: From reference gene primer amplification, estimates of nucleated cell counts were derived. TCRdb keeps only in-frame clones here, not all; method: immunoSEQ multiplex PCR. The D gene and trimming were derived from the DNA, and the V and J assignments and clone size from that table. Of around 170,000 clones listed, roughly 87% are singletons. With 4 bases clipped from V and 3 bases from J, the junction kept 4 bases outside the gene matches. Germline V gene sequence: CDR1 SGHRS, CDR2 YFSETQ. The CDR3 runs to 16 residues. The data derive from a study of blood T cell repertoires in COVID-19. About the research overall: Samples taken during acute and convalescent COVID-19 were collected in the United States, Italy and Spain. T cells, B-cell-depleted T cells, or PBMCs supplied cDNA or gDNA.

Sequencing was done on a sample of peripheral blood. This rearrangement joins TRBV5-1 to TRBJ1-6, with TRBD1 identical over 10 bases. This clonotype was sampled from a woman in her thirties or forties with acute or convalescent COVID-19. CDR3 nucleotides: TGCGCCAGCAGCGTTTGGACAGGGGGCTATAATTCACCCCTCCACTTT. Amino acids: CASSVWTGGYNSPLHF. Variable domain in full (rest from reference TRBV5-1 and TRBJ1-6): KAGVTQTPRYLIKTRGQQVTLSCSPISGHRSVSWYQQTPGQGLQFLFEYFSETQRNKGNFPGRFSGRQFSNSRSEMNVSTLELGDSALYLCASSVWTGGYNSPLHFGNGTRLTVT.